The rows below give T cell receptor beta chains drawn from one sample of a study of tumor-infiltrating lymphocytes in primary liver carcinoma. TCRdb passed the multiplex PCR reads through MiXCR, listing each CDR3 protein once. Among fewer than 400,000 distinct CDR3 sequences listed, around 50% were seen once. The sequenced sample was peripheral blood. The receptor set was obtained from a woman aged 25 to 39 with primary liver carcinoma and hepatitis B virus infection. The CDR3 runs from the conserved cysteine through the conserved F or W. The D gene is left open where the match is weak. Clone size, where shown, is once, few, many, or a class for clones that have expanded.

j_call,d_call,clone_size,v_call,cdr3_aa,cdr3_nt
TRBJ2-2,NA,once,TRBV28,CASSLSGQNTGELFF,TGTGCCAGCAGTTTATCGGGACAGAACACCGGGGAGCTGTTTTTT
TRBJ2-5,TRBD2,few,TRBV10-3,CATKGTSGIETQYF,TGTGCCACCAAAGGGACTAGCGGGATTGAGACCCAGTACTTC
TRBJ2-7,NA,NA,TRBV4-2,CASSHDWSTSSSYEQYF,TGTGCCAGCAGCCATGATTGGAGCACTTCTAGCTCCTACGAGCAGTACTTC
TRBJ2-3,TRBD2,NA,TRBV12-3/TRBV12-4,CASSATPGTGLAGVMHYF,TGTGCCAGCAGTGCAACCCCAGGAACAGGACTAGCGGGAGTGATGCACTATTTT
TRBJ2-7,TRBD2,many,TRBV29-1,CSVVLAGVDDHPRIRQYF,TGCAGCGTTGTATTGGCGGGAGTCGATGACCACCCTCGAATCAGGCAGTACTTC
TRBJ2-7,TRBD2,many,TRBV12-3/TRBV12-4,CASSKRVAGRSGEQYF,TGTGCCAGCAGCAAAAGAGTAGCGGGAAGGAGTGGCGAGCAGTACTTC
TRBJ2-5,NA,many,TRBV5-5,CASSLLASQETQYF,TGTGCCAGCAGCTTATTGGCCTCCCAAGAGACCCAGTACTTC
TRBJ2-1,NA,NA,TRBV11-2,CASRPRGQTYNEQFF,TGTGCCAGCAGACCTAGGGGTCAGACCTACAATGAGCAGTTCTTC
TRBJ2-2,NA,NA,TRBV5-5,CASSPVLSNTGELFF,TGTGCCAGCAGCCCGGTACTTAGTAACACCGGGGAGCTGTTTTTT
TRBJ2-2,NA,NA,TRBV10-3,CAISEASGNTGELFF,TGTGCCATCAGTGAAGCGAGCGGGAACACCGGGGAGCTGTTTTTT